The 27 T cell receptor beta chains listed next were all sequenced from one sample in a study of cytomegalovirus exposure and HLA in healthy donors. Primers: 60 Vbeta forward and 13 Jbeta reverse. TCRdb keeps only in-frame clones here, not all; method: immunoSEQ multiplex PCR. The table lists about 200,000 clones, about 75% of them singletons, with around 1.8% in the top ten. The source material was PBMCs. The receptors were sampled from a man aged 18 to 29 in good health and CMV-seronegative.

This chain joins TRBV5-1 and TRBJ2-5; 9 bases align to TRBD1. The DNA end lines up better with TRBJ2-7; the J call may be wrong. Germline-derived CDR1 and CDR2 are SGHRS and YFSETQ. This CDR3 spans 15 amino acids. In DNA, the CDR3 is TGCGCCAGCACTTTCGCGGGACAGGGCTCCTACGAGCAGTACTTC. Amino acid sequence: CASTFAGQGSYEQYF.

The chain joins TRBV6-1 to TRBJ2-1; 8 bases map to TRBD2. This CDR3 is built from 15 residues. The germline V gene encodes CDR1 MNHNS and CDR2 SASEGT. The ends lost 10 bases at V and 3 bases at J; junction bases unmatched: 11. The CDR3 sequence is CANSRGEDYYNEQFF. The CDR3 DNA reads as TGTGCCAATTCGCGGGGGGAAGATTACTACAATGAGCAGTTCTTC.

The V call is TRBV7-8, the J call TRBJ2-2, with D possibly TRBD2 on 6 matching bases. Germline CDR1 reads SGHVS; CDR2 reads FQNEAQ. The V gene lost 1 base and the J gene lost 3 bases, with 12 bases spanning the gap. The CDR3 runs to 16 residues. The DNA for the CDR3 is TGTGCCAGCAGCTTAGTTCGGGACTTATACACCGGGGAGCTGTTTTTT. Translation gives CASSLVRDLYTGELFF.

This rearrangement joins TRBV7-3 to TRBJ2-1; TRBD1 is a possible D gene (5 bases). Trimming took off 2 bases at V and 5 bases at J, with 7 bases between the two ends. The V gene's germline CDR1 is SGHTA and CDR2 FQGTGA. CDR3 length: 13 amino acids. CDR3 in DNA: TGTGCCAGCAGCTTAGGGGCGAACAATGAGCAGTTCTTC. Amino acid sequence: CASSLGANNEQFF.

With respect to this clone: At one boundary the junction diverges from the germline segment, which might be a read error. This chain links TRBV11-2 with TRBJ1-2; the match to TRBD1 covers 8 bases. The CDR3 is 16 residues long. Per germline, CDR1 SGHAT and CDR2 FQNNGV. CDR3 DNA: TGTGCCAGCAGCCTAGATACACAGGGGGGTAACTATGGCTACACCTTC. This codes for CASSLDTQGGNYGYTF.

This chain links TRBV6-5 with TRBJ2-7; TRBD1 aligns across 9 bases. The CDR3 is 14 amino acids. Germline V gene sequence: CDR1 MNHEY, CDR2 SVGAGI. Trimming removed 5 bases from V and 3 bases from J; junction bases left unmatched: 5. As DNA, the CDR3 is TGTGCCAGCAGTCCAGGGACAGGGTTCTACGAGCAGTACTTC. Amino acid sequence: CASSPGTGFYEQYF.

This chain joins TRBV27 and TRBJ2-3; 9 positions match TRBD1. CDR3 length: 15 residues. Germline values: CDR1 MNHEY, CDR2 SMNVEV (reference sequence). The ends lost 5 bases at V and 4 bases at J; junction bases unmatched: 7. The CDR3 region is CASSRKQGAPDTQYF. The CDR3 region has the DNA TGTGCCAGCAGTAGGAAACAGGGGGCCCCAGATACGCAGTATTTT.

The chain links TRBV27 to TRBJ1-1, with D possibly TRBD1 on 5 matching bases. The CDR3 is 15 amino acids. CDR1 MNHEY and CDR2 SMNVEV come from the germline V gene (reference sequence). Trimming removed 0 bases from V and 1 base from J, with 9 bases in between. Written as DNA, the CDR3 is TGTGCCAGCAGTTTATCGGGGCTTGGGAACACTGAAGCTTTCTTT. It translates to CASSLSGLGNTEAFF.

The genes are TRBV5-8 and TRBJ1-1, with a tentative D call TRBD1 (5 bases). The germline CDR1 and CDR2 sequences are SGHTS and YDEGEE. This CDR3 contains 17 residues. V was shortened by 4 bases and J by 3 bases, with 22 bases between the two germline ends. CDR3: CASSPSTPQGGDTEAFF. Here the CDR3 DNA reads TGTGCCAGCAGCCCAAGCACACCCCAGGGAGGGGACACTGAAGCTTTCTTT.

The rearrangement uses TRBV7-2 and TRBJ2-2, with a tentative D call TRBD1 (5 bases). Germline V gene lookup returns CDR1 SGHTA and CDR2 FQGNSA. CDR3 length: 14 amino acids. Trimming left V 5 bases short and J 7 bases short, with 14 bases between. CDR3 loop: CASSVETVYGELFF. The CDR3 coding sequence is TGTGCCAGCAGCGTCGAGACAGTATACGGGGAGCTGTTTTTT. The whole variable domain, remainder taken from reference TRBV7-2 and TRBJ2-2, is GAGVSQSPSNKVTEKGKDVELRCDPISGHTALYWYRQSLGQGLEFLIYFQGNSAPDKSGLPSDRFSAERTGGSVSTLTIQRTQQEDSAVYLCASSVETVYGELFFGEGSRLTVL.

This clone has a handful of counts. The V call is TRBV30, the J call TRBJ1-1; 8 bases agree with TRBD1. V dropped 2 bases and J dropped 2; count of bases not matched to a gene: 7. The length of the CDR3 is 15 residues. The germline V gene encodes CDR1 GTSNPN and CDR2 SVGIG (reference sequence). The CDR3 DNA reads TGTGCCTGGAGTATTTCAGGGGGCGCTAACACTGAAGCTTTCTTT. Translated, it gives CAWSISGGANTEAFF.

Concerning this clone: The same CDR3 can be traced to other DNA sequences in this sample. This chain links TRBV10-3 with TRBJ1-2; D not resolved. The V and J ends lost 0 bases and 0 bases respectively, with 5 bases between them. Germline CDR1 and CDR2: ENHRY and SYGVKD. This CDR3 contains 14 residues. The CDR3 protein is CAISESGANYGYTF. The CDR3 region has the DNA TGTGCCATCAGTGAGTCGGGAGCTAACTATGGCTACACCTTC.

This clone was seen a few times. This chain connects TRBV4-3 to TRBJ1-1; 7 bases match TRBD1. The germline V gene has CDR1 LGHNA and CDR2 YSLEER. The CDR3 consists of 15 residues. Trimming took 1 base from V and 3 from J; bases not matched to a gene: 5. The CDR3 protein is CASSQVRQGDTEAFF. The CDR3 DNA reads TGCGCCAGCAGCCAAGTGAGGCAGGGGGACACTGAAGCTTTCTTT.

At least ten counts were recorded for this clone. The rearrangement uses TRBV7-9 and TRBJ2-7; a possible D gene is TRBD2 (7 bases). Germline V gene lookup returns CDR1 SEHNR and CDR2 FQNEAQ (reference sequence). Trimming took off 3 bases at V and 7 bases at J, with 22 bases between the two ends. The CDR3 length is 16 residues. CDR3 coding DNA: TGTGCCAGCAGCTTCCCAGGGGACTACCTATCTGGGGAGCAGTACTTC. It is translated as CASSFPGDYLSGEQYF.

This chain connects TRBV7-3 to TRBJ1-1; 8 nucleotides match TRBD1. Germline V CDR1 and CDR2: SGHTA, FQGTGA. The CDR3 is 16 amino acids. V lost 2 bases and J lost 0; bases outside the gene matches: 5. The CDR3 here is CASSLQGAVLNTEAFF. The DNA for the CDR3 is TGTGCCAGCAGCTTACAGGGGGCCGTGCTGAACACTGAAGCTTTCTTT.

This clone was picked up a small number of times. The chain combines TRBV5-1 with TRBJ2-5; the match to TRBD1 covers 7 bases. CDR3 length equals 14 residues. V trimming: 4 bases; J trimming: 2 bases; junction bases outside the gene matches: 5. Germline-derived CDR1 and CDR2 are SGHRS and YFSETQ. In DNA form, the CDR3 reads TGCGCCAGCAGCGTCGGGACAGTACAAGAGACCCAGTACTTC. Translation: CASSVGTVQETQYF.

CDR3 region: CASSPVGLAGVDEQYF. CDR3 nucleotides: TGTGCCAGTAGTCCCGTGGGGCTAGCGGGAGTCGACGAGCAGTACTTC. V and J are TRBV19 and TRBJ2-7, with 10 bases lining up with TRBD2. This CDR3 is built from 16 residues. The germline gives CDR1 LNHDA, CDR2 SQIVND (reference sequence). V gave up 5 bases and J gave up 5 bases; unmatched junction bases: 12. Full variable domain (outside the CDR3, taken from reference TRBV19 and TRBJ2-7): DGGITQSPKYLFRKEGQNVTLSCEQNLNHDAMYWYRQDPGQGLRLIYYSQIVNDFQKGDIAEGYSVSREKKESFPLTVTSAQKNPTAFYLCASSPVGLAGVDEQYFGPGTRLTVT.

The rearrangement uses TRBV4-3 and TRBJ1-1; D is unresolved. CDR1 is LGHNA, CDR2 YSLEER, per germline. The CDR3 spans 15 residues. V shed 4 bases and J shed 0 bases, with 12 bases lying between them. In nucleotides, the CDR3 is TGCGCCAGCAGCCGTACTCGGGGAGTGAACACTGAAGCTTTCTTT. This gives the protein CASSRTRGVNTEAFF.

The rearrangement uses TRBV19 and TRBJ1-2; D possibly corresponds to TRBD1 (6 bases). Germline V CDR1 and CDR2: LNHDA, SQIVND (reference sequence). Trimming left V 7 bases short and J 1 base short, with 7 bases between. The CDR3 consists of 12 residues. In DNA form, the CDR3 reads TGTGCCAGTACGGACAGTAACTATGGCTACACCTTC. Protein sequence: CASTDSNYGYTF.

CDR3 DNA sequence: TGTGCCAGCAGTTACGTGACAGACAATGAGCAGTTCTTC. This codes for CASSYVTDNEQFF. The gene calls are TRBV27 and TRBJ2-1; maybe TRBD1 (5 bases). The germline CDR1 and CDR2 sequences are MNHEY and SMNVEV (reference sequence). CDR3 length equals 13 residues. V lost 4 bases, J lost 5 bases, and 9 bases lay in between.

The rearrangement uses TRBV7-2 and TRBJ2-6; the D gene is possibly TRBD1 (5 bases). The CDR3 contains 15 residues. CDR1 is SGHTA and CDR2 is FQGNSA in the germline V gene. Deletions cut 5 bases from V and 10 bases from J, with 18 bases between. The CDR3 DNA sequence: TGTGCCAGCAGCCTAAGAGCAGGGCTTGATAACGTCCTGACTTTC. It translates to CASSLRAGLDNVLTF.

The CDR3 bases are TGTGCCAGCAGTAACTTGACTAGCGGGAGGGCCCCTCCAAGCACAGATACGCAGTATTTT. Translation: CASSNLTSGRAPPSTDTQYF. The genes are TRBV6-7 and TRBJ2-3; TRBD2 aligns across 14 bases. TRBV6-7 is an ORF, with its function uncertain. Unmatched junction bases numbered 13, after V lost 5 bases and J lost 0 bases. The CDR3 extends over 20 amino acids.

CDR3 in DNA: TGTGCCAGCAGCCACGGGAGGGCCACTGAGCAGTTCTTC. This gives the protein CASSHGRATEQFF. This chain joins TRBV13 and TRBJ2-1, with 8 bases that match TRBD2. Trimming at V came to 5 bases and at J to 9 bases, leaving 6 bases not matched to a gene. The CDR3 runs 13 residues. Germline V gives CDR1 PRHDT, CDR2 FYEKMQ (reference sequence).

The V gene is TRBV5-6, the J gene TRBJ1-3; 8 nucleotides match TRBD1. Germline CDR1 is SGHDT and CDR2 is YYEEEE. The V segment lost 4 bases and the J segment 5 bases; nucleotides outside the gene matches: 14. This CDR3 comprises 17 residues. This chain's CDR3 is CASSGTGVGEGRNTIYF. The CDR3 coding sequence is TGTGCCAGCAGCGGGACAGGAGTTGGGGAGGGAAGAAACACCATATATTTT.

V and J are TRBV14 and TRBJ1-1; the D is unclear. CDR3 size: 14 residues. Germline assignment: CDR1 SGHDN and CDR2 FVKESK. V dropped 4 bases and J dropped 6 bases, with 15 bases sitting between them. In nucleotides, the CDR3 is TGTGCCAGCAGCCTCGAGCGGGTTGGCTCTGAAGCTTTCTTT. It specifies CASSLERVGSEAFF.

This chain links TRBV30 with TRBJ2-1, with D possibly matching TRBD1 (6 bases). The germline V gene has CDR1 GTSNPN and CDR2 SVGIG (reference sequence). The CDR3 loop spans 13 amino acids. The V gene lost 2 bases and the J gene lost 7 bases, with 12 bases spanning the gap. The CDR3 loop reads CAWSQDSQNEQFF. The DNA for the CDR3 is TGTGCCTGGAGTCAGGACAGTCAAAATGAGCAGTTCTTC. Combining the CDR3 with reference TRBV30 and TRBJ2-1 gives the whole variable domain SQTIHQWPATLVQPVGSPLSLECTVEGTSNPNLYWYRQAAGRGLQLLFYSVGIGQISSEVPQNLSASRPQDRQFILSSKKLLLSDSGFYLCAWSQDSQNEQFFGPGTRLTVL.

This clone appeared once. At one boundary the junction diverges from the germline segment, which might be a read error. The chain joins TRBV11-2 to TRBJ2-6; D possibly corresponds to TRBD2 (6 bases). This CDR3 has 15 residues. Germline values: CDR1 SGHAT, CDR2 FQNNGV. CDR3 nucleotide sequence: TGTGCCGGCAGCTTTGGAGGGGCTGGGGCCAACGTCCTGACTTTC. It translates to CAGSFGGAGANVLTF.